This TCR beta chain was profiled in a study of cytomegalovirus exposure and HLA in healthy donors. Whole-study context: Early release data held 85 million to 95 million unique TCRs from HLA-typed donors.

CDR3 length: 16 amino acids. Germline CDR1 is SGHNT and CDR2 is YYREEE (reference sequence). V lost 5 bases and J lost 8, with 25 bases in between. 60 Vbeta and 13 Jbeta primers were used in PCR. Sequenced by immunoSEQ multiplex PCR; TCRdb stores in-frame clones only, minus some. The table has some 130,000 clones, over 75% seen once. About this clone itself: What it binds is not known.

Study-wide results and limits: Per a prior analysis, the majority of TCR beta V segments were productive roughly 90% or roughly 30% of the time.

The J gene is TRBJ1-2, the V gene TRBV5-4, with D possibly TRBD1 on 5 matching bases. Sequencing was done on a sample of PBMCs. The origin of this receptor is a male donor in good health and CMV-seropositive. This CDR3 reads CASRVVGFGRGVGYTF. In DNA form, the CDR3 reads TGTGCCAGCAGAGTCGTAGGGTTTGGGAGGGGAGTCGGCTACACCTTC.